This T cell receptor (beta chain) was profiled in a study of vaccination effects on CD4 cells after COVID-19. About the research overall: Participants each got two BNT162b2 or mRNA-1273 vaccine doses. Whole-study results and caveats: The authors studied few convalescent patients and collected no early post-infection timepoints.

To note about this clone: Its antigen is not identified.

Antigen-specific CD4+ T cells were first expanded with viral peptide pools by the ViraFEST assay and only then sequenced. Subsequent to a culture period of more than 9 days, CD4+ T cells were isolated. Vaccine recipients, nucleocapsid antibody negative, had no prior SARS-CoV-2 infection. Trimming cost V 6 bases and J 2 bases, with 10 bases left between them. The CDR3 loop spans 14 amino acids. Germline CDR1 reads SGHTA; CDR2 reads FQGNSA. Repertoires were generated with immunoSEQ multiplex PCR, while TCRdb's copy carries only in-frame clones and drops some. The sample yields 65,000 to 90,000 clones, roughly 79% seen once.

The V call is TRBV7-2, the J call TRBJ1-4, with unresolved D. This receptor was taken from a human donor who received a COVID-19 vaccine. Sequencing was performed on CD4+ T cells from PBMCs cultured with HCoV-NL63 spike peptides, taken before COVID-19 vaccination. DNA for the CDR3: TGTGCCAGCAGACCAGGCAGTACTAATGAAAAACTGTTTTTT. Protein: CASRPGSTNEKLFF.